The 21 T cell receptor beta chains presented below share a single source sample, sequenced in a study of pediatric ulcerative colitis. Profiled with immunoSEQ multiplex PCR; TCRdb holds only in-frame clones, not every one. The sample includes approximately 30,000 clones, more than 75% of them seen just once. The sample taken for sequencing was blood. The receptors stem from a boy younger than 18 with severe ulcerative colitis.

In this sample, this clone turned up a few times. V gene TRBV6-1 combines with J gene TRBJ1-2, with TRBD1 identical over 7 bases. The CDR3 sequence is 12 residues long. Trimming took 5 bases from V and 7 from J; bases not matched to a gene: 4. CDR1 is MNHNS, CDR2 SASEGT, per germline. CDR3 residues: CASSHGTAGYTF. DNA for the CDR3: TGTGCCAGCAGTCACGGGACAGCTGGCTACACCTTC.

DNA for the CDR3: TGTGCCAGCAGTGGGCCGGGACAGGGGAAAGAAGCTTTCTTT. Residues: CASSGPGQGKEAFF. The rearrangement joins TRBV6-1 to TRBJ1-1; 10 bases are shared with TRBD1. The J segment lost 8 bases and the V segment lost 4 bases, leaving 7 bases of the junction unmatched. Germline CDR1 and CDR2: MNHNS and SASEGT. The CDR3 spans 14 residues.

Notes on this clone: At one end, the junction sequence differs from germline, possibly due to a read error. V gene TRBV7-9 combines with J gene TRBJ2-3, with D possibly TRBD2 on 5 matching bases. The CDR3 extends over 14 amino acids. Germline V gene lookup returns CDR1 SEHNR and CDR2 FQNEAQ (reference sequence). CDR3 coding DNA: TGTGCCAGCAGCTTAGTTTCTAGCAAAGATACGCAGTATTTT. Its translation is CASSLVSSKDTQYF.

The rearrangement uses TRBV10-3 and TRBJ1-3; D may be TRBD1 (6 bases). The germline V and J ends were trimmed by 6 bases and 0 bases, with 12 bases remaining between them. The CDR3 is 15 amino acids. Germline CDR1 and CDR2: ENHRY and SYGVKD. The CDR3 sequence is CAIRQQGLSGNTIYF. Written as DNA, the CDR3 is TGTGCCATCAGGCAACAGGGCCTCTCTGGAAACACCATATATTTT.

V and J are TRBV11-2 and TRBJ1-1, with a possible D match to TRBD1 (6 bases). The ends were cut back, 1 base at V and 2 bases at J, with 14 bases in the middle. The CDR3 runs 16 residues. Germline assignment: CDR1 SGHAT and CDR2 FQNNGV. CDR3 region: CASSLGPGVVNTEAFF. In DNA form, the CDR3 reads TGTGCCAGCAGCTTAGGACCAGGGGTAGTAAACACTGAAGCTTTCTTT. Complete variable domain (other parts from reference TRBV11-2 and TRBJ1-1): EAGVAQSPRYKIIEKRQSVAFWCNPISGHATLYWYQQILGQGPKLLIQFQNNGVVDDSQLPKDRFSAERLKGVDSTLKIQPAKLEDSAVYLCASSLGPGVVNTEAFFGQGTRLTVV.

This chain joins TRBV9 and TRBJ1-1; possible D gene TRBD1, 5 bases. Trimming shortened V by 4 bases and J by 2 bases, and 15 bases separated the two germline ends. This CDR3 has 15 amino acids. The V gene's germline CDR1 is SGDLS and CDR2 YYNGEE. The CDR3 protein is CASSPPGTANTEAFF. CDR3 DNA: TGTGCCAGCAGCCCGCCCGGGACCGCTAACACTGAAGCTTTCTTT.

The V and J genes are TRBV5-1 and TRBJ2-2, with a tentative D call TRBD2 (6 bases). Germline CDR1 is SGHRS and CDR2 is YFSETQ. The V end lost 4 bases, the J end lost 0 bases, and 7 bases lay between the germline ends. The CDR3 covers 14 residues. CDR3 amino acids: CASSPGANTGELFF. The CDR3 bases are TGCGCCAGCAGCCCGGGAGCGAACACCGGGGAGCTGTTTTTT.

The chain recombines TRBV7-9 with TRBJ2-5; D may be TRBD1 or TRBD2 (6 bases each). Trimming pared 5 bases from V and 5 bases from J, leaving 15 bases between. Germline lookup yields CDR1 SEHNR and CDR2 FQNEAQ (reference sequence). The CDR3 extends over 14 amino acids. In DNA form, the CDR3 reads TGTGCCAGCAGCAAAGAGGGGGGCCGTGAGACCCAGTACTTC. It encodes CASSKEGGRETQYF.

The rearrangement links TRBV29-1 to TRBJ2-1; tentatively, D is TRBD2 (5 bases). The germline V gene has CDR1 SQVTM and CDR2 ANQGSEA. The CDR3 extends over 15 amino acids. Trimming took off 1 base at V and 1 base at J, with 11 bases between the two ends. The CDR3 DNA reads TGCAGCGTTGAAGGAGGGCGGTCGTCCTACAATGAGCAGTTCTTC. Protein product: CSVEGGRSSYNEQFF.

V and J are TRBV27 and TRBJ1-3; weak D call: TRBD1 (5 bases). Trimming stripped 5 bases from V and 2 bases from J, with 13 bases between. The germline V gene encodes CDR1 MNHEY and CDR2 SMNVEV (reference sequence). This CDR3 has 15 amino acids. The CDR3 reads CASSPSGGTGNTIYF. DNA for the CDR3: TGTGCCAGCAGTCCCTCGGGGGGGACTGGAAACACCATATATTTT.

This chain connects TRBV6-5 to TRBJ1-1; D not resolved. The germline CDR1 and CDR2 sequences are MNHEY and SVGAGI. The CDR3 runs 14 residues. Between the trimmed V and J ends, which lost 0 bases and 3 bases, there was a span of 8 bases. The CDR3 coding sequence is TGTGCCAGCAGTTACTCTAATAGGGACACTGAAGCTTTCTTT. It yields the protein CASSYSNRDTEAFF.

A single count supports this clone. CDR3 residues: CASSPDRGHNFNQPQHF. The CDR3, as DNA: TGCGCCAGCAGTCCGGACAGGGGGCATAATTTTAATCAGCCCCAGCATTTT. The V call is TRBV4-3, the J call TRBJ1-5; 11 bases align to TRBD1. Germline V lookup: CDR1 LGHNA, CDR2 YSLEER. The CDR3 is made up of 17 amino acids. V lost 6 bases and J lost 4; bases outside the gene matches: 11.

The CDR3, as DNA: TGTGCCAGCAGTTACAAGGGGGCCTACGAGCAGTACTTC. Protein sequence: CASSYKGAYEQYF. This chain connects TRBV6-5 to TRBJ2-7, with D perhaps matching TRBD1 (6 bases). This CDR3 has 13 amino acids. Per germline, CDR1 MNHEY and CDR2 SVGAGI. Trimming took 2 bases from V and 2 from J, leaving 7 bases between them.

The gene calls are TRBV23-1 and TRBJ1-2; D is undetermined. TRBV23-1 falls under the ORF class, with uncertain function. This CDR3 contains 17 residues. V was clipped by 2 bases and J by 1 base, with 17 bases between them. CDR3 loop: CASSQTDLLYFNYGYTF. The CDR3 region has the DNA TGCGCCAGCAGTCAAACCGACCTACTCTATTTTAACTATGGCTACACCTTC.

This chain connects TRBV2 to TRBJ1-2; D remains unclear. V lost 5 bases and J 8 bases, leaving 27 bases between the germline ends. CDR3 length: 17 amino acids. Germline lookup yields CDR1 SNHLY and CDR2 FYNNEI. CDR3 nucleotide sequence: TGTGCCAGCAGTCAAACGCCGAGTGAGCAGAAGCTGAGGGGCTACACCTTC. Translated, it gives CASSQTPSEQKLRGYTF. Full variable domain (outside the CDR3, taken from reference TRBV2 and TRBJ1-2): EPEVTQTPSHQVTQMGQEVILRCVPISNHLYFYWYRQILGQKVEFLVSFYNNEISEKSEIFDDQFSVERPDGSNFTLKIRSTKLEDSAMYFCASSQTPSEQKLRGYTFGSGTRLTVV.

V usage is TRBV6-6 and J usage is TRBJ1-4, with TRBD1 as a possible D gene (5 bases). V gave up 2 bases and J gave up 7 bases, with 17 bases separating them. CDR3 length: 16 residues. Germline loops: CDR1 MNHNY, CDR2 SVGAGI (reference sequence). The chain's CDR3 is CASSYTSGGVGEKLFF. CDR3 nucleotides: TGTGCCAGCAGTTACACCTCGGGGGGGGTTGGTGAAAAACTGTTTTTT.

V gene TRBV7-9 combines with J gene TRBJ1-2; 8 bases agree with TRBD1. After removal of 2 bases from V and 3 bases from J, the junction contained 5 bases not matched to a gene. The CDR3 contains 15 residues. CDR1 and CDR2 from the germline V gene are SEHNR and FQNEAQ (reference sequence). The CDR3 region has the DNA TGTGCCAGCAGCTTAAGCCTGACAGGGGACTATGGCTACACCTTC. This encodes CASSLSLTGDYGYTF.

CDR3 DNA sequence: TGTGCCTGGAGTGAAAGAAACACTGAAGCTTTCTTT. It translates to CAWSERNTEAFF. J is TRBJ1-1 and V is TRBV30; no clear D gene. Germline V lookup: CDR1 GTSNPN, CDR2 SVGIG (reference sequence). This CDR3 spans 12 amino acids. V was shortened by 1 base and J by 2 bases, with 5 bases between the two germline ends.

The chain is built from TRBV13 and TRBJ2-7; TRBD2 matches 7 bases. The CDR3 covers 20 residues. J lost 3 bases, V lost 2 bases, and 22 bases had no gene match. CDR1 and CDR2 (germline): PRHDT, FYEKMQ (reference sequence). The chain's CDR3 is CASSLRTGRETSKPYYEQYF. CDR3 sequence (DNA): TGTGCCAGCAGCTTACGAACGGGGAGGGAGACTTCTAAACCCTACTACGAGCAGTACTTC.

The chain is built from TRBV6-6 and TRBJ1-2; 7 bases map to TRBD1. The ends lost 8 bases at V and 8 bases at J; junction bases unmatched: 14. CDR3 length equals 14 residues. Per germline, CDR1 MNHNY and CDR2 SVGAGI (reference sequence). The CDR3 is CASSFGQAEKGYTF. CDR3 in DNA: TGTGCCAGCTCCTTCGGACAGGCGGAAAAAGGCTACACCTTC.

Written as DNA, the CDR3 is TGTGCCAGCTCACCAGACATGAATTCACCCCTCCACTTT. It yields the protein CASSPDMNSPLHF. This chain connects TRBV18 to TRBJ1-6; D uncertain. The CDR3 consists of 13 residues. V lost 2 bases, J lost 7 bases, and 6 bases lay in between. Germline CDR1 and CDR2: KGHSH and LQKENI.